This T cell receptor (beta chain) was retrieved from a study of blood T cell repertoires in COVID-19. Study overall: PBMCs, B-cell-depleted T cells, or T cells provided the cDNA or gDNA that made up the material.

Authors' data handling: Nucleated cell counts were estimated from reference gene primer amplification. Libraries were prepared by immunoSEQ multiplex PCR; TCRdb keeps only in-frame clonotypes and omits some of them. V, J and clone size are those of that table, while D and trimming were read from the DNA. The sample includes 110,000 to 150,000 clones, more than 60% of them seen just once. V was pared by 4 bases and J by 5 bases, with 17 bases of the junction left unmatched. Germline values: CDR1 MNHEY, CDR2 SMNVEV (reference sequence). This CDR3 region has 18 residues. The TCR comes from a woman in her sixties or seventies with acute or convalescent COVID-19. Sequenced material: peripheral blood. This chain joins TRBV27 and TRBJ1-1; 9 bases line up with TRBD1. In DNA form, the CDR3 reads TGTGCCAGCAGTTCGCTTTACAGGGGGCGCAGTTATAGGACTGAAGCTTTCTTT. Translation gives CASSSLYRGRSYRTEAFF.